One sample yielded the 3 T cell receptor beta chains listed below, sequenced in a study of blood T cell repertoires in COVID-19. Data came from immunoSEQ multiplex PCR; TCRdb stores just in-frame clones and leaves some out. The sample has about 220,000 clones; 85% to 90% are singletons. Sequencing was carried out using peripheral blood. These receptors were taken from a woman aged 45 to 65 with COVID-19, enrolled during active disease.

The chain combines TRBV27 with TRBJ1-1; 8 positions match TRBD1. V lost 6 bases to trimming and J lost 2 bases; unmatched junction nucleotides: 5. The CDR3 length is 14 residues. Germline CDR1 MNHEY, CDR2 SMNVEV (reference sequence). CDR3 nucleotide sequence: TGTGCCAGCAGCCCACAGGGGGTTAACACTGAAGCTTTCTTT. Translating gives CASSPQGVNTEAFF.

The chain couples TRBV30 to TRBJ1-1; no firm D call. This CDR3 spans 13 amino acids. Germline-derived CDR1 and CDR2 are GTSNPN and SVGIG (reference sequence). With 0 bases removed from V and 3 bases from J, the gap between germline ends came to 8 bases. The CDR3 loop reads CAWSVRGYTEAFF. DNA for the CDR3: TGTGCCTGGAGTGTACGGGGATACACTGAAGCTTTCTTT.

This clone is a singleton in its sample. V gene TRBV5-6 combines with J gene TRBJ1-1, with 8 bases matching TRBD1. Trimming took 1 base from V and 4 from J; bases not matched to a gene: 6. CDR1 and CDR2 (germline): SGHDT, YYEEEE. There are 15 residues in the CDR3. CDR3 DNA sequence: TGTGCCAGCAGCTTGAGGACAGGGATAGGCACTGAAGCTTTCTTT. Protein sequence: CASSLRTGIGTEAFF. The full variable domain, completed using reference TRBV5-6 and TRBJ1-1, is DAGVTQSPTHLIKTRGQQVTLRCSPKSGHDTVSWYQQALGQGPQFIFQYYEEEERQRGNFPDRFSGHQFPNYSSELNVNALLLGDSALYLCASSLRTGIGTEAFFGQGTRLTVV.